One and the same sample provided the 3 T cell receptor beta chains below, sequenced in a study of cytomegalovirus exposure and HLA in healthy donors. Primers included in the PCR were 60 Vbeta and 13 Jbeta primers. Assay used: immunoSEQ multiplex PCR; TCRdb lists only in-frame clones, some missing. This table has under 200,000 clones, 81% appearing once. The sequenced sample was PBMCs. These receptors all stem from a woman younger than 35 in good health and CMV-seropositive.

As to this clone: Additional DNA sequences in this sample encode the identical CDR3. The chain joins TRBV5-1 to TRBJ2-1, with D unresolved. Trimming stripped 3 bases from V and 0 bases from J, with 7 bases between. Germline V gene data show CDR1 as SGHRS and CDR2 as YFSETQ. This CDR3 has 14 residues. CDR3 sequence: CASSYRDSYNEQFF. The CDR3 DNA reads TGCGCCAGCAGCTACAGAGACTCCTACAATGAGCAGTTCTTC.

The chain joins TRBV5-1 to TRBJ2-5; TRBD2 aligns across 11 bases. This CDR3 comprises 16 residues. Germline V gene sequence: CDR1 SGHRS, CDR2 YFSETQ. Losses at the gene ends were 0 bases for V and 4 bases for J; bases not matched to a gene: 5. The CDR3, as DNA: TGCGCCAGCAGCTTGGGACTAGCGGGGAAGGGAGAGACCCAGTACTTC. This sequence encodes CASSLGLAGKGETQYF.

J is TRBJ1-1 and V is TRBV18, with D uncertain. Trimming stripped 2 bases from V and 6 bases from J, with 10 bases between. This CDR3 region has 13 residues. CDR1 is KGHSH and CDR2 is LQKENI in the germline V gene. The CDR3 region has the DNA TGTGCCAGCTCACCAGACCAGGAGGCTGAAGCTTTCTTT. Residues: CASSPDQEAEAFF.